This section outlines one TCR beta chain sequence together with its context. The antigen remains undetermined. TCRdb's table, derived via immunoSEQ multiplex PCR, lists solely in-frame clones and lacks some. The repertoire includes 120,000 or so clones, roughly four fifths of them detected once, and 4% to 5% sits in the top ten. These data originate in a study of T cell responses to AZD1222 COVID-19 vaccine. General study findings and limits: It should be noted that donors were predominantly white British and more often female, and clonal diversity was possibly underestimated. Baseline serostatus was positive in only a handful of AZD1222 recipients. Vaccine-related CD4 TCRs covered spike, predominating at 160-218 and 743-854.

The CDR3 is 13 residues long. Germline values: CDR1 SGHNT, CDR2 YENEEA. V was cut by 2 bases and J by 5 bases, with 6 bases left in between. This sequence joins TRBV11-3 and TRBJ1-4; the D is unclear. The source material was peripheral blood, sampled on day 0 of AZD1222 vaccination. This clonotype was sampled from an adult in good health. The CDR3 nucleotides read TGTGCCAGCAGCTTACCCGGGAATGAAAAACTGTTTTTT. Residues: CASSLPGNEKLFF.